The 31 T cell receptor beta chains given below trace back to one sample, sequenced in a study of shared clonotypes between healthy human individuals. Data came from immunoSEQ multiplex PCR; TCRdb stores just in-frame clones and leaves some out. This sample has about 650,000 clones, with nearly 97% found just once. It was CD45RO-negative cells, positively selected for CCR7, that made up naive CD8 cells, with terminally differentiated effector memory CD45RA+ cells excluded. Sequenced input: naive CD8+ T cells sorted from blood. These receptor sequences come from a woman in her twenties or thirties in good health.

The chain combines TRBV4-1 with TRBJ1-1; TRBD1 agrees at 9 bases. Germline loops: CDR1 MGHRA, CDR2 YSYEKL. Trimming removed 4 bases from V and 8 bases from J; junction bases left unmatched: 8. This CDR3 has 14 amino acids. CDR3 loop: CASSPTTGGPEAFF. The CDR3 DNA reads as TGCGCCAGCAGCCCGACCACAGGGGGCCCGGAAGCTTTCTTT.

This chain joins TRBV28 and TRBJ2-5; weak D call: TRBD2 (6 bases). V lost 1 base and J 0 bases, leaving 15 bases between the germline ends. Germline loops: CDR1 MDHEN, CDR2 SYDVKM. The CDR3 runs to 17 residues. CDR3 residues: CASSLLGGRRNQETQYF. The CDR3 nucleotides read TGTGCCAGCAGTTTATTGGGGGGACGGCGTAACCAAGAGACCCAGTACTTC.

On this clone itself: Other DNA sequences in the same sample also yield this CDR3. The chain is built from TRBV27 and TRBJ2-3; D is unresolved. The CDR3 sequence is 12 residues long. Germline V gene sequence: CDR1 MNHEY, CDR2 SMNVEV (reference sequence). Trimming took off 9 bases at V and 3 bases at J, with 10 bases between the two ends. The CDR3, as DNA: TGTGCCAGTTCGGGCCTAACAGATACGCAGTATTTT. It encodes CASSGLTDTQYF.

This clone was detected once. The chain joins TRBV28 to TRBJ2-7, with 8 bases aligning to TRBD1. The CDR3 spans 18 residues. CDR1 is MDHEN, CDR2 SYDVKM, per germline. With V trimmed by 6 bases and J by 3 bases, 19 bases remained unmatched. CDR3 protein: CASRTDRVDKNPDYEQYF. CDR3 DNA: TGTGCCAGCAGGACGGACAGGGTGGATAAAAACCCTGACTACGAGCAGTACTTC. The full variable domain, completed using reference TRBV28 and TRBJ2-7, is DVKVTQSSRYLVKRTGEKVFLECVQDMDHENMFWYRQDPGLGLRLIYFSYDVKMKEKGDIPEGYSVSREKKERFSLILESASTNQTSMYLCASRTDRVDKNPDYEQYFGPGTRLTVT.

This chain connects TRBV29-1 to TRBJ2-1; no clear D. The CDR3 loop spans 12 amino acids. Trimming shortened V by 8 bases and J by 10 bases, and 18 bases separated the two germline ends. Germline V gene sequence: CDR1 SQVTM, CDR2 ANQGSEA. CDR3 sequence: CSTMDTAGEQFF. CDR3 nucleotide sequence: TGCAGCACCATGGATACCGCTGGGGAGCAGTTCTTC.

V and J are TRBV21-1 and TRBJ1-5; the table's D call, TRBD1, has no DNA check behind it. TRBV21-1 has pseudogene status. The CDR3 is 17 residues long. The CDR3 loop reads CASSKVTKQGAWQPQHF. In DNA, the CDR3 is TGTGCCAGCAGCAAAGTTACGAAGCAGGGGGCATGGCAGCCCCAGCATTTT.

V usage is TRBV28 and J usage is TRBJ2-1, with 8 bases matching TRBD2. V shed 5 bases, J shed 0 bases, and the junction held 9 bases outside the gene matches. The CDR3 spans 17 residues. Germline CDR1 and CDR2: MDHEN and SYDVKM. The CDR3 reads CASSPLAVKSSYNEQFF. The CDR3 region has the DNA TGTGCCAGCAGTCCACTAGCGGTAAAGAGCTCCTACAATGAGCAGTTCTTC.

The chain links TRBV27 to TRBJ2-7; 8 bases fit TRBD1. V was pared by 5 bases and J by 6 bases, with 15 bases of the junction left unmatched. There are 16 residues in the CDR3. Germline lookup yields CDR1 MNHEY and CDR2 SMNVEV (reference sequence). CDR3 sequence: CASSPYWGTGSGEQYF. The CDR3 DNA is TGTGCCAGCAGTCCATATTGGGGGACAGGTAGCGGCGAGCAGTACTTC.

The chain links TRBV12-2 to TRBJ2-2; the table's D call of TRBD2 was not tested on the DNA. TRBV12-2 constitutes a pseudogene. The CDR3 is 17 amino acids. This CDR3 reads CASRLALYEENTGELFF. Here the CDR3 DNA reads TGTGCAAGTCGCTTAGCGTTGTACGAGGAGAACACCGGGGAGCTGTTTTTT.

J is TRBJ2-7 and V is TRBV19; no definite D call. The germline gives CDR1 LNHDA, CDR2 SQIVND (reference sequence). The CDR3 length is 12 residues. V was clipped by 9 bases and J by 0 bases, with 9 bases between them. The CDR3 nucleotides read TGTGCCAGCCATTCTACCTCCTACGAGCAGTACTTC. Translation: CASHSTSYEQYF.

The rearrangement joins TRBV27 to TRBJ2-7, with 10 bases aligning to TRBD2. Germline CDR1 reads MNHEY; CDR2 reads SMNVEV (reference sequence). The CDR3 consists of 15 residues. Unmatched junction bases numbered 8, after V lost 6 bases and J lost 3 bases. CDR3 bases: TGTGCCAGCAGCGGAATAGCGGGAGGAGGCTACGAGCAGTACTTC. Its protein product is CASSGIAGGGYEQYF.

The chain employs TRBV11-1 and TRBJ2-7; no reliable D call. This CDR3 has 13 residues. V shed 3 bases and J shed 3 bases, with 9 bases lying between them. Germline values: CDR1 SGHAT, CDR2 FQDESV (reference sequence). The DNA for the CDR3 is TGTGCCAGCAGCTTTTCTAGTATCTACGAGCAGTACTTC. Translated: CASSFSSIYEQYF.

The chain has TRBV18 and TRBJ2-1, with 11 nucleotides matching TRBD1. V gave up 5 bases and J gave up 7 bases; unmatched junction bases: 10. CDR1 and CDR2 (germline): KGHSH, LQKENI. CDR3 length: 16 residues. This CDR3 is CASSTAWDRGRNEQFF. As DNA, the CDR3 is TGTGCCAGCTCAACCGCCTGGGACAGGGGGAGGAATGAGCAGTTCTTC.

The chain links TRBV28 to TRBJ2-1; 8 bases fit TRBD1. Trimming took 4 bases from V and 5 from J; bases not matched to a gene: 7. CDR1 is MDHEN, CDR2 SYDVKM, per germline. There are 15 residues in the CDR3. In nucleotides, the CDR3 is TGTGCCAGCAGTTCCGGACAGGGCCGGAACAATGAGCAGTTCTTC. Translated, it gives CASSSGQGRNNEQFF.

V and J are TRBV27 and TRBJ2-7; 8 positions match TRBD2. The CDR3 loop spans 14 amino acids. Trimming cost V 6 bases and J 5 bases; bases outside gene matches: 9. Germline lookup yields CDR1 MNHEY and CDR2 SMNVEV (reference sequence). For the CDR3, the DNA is TGTGCCAGCAGCATGGGCGGGGGGCGCGACGAGCAGTACTTC. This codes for CASSMGGGRDEQYF.

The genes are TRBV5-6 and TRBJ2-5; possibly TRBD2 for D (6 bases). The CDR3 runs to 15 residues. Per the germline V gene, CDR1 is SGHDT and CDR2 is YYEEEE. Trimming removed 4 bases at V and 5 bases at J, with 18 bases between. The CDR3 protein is CASSVQGGGLETQYF. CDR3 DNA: TGTGCCAGCAGCGTTCAGGGAGGAGGTTTGGAGACCCAGTACTTC.

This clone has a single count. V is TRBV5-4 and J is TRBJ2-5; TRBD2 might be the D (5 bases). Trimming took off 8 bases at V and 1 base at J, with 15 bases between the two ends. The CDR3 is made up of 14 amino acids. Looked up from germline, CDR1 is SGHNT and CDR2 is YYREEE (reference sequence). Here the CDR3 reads CARRASPPQETQYF. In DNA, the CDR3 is TGTGCCAGGCGGGCGTCCCCCCCCCAAGAGACCCAGTACTTC.

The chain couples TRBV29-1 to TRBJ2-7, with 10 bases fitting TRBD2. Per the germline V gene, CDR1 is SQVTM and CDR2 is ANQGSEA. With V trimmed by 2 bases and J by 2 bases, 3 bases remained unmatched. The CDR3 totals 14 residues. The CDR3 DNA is TGCAGCGTTGAACTAGCGGGGGACACCTACGAGCAGTACTTC. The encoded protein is CSVELAGDTYEQYF.

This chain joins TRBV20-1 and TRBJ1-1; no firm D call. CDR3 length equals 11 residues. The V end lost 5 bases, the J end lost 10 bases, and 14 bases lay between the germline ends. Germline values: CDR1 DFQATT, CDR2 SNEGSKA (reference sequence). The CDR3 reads CSAGLSDGAFF. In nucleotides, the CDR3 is TGCAGTGCTGGCTTGTCAGACGGAGCTTTCTTT.

CDR3 DNA: TGTGCCAGCAGCCTAAAGGGGACTAGCAACCCAAACTCCTACAATGAGCAGTTCTTC. It translates to CASSLKGTSNPNSYNEQFF. The chain employs TRBV7-3 and TRBJ2-1; TRBD2 matches at 9 bases. In germline, CDR1 is SGHTA, CDR2 FQGTGA. The V gene end was trimmed by 5 bases and the J gene end by 0 bases; junction bases not matched to a gene: 14. The CDR3 length is 19 residues.

CDR3 amino acids: CAVPGGAHYNSPLHF. The CDR3 bases are TGTGCCGTACCGGGGGGGGCCCATTATAATTCACCCCTCCACTTT. The gene calls are TRBV28 and TRBJ1-6, with a weak D call TRBD1 (6 bases). The V end was cut by 11 bases, the J end by 4 bases, with 18 bases between. CDR1 MDHEN and CDR2 SYDVKM come from the germline V gene. The CDR3 covers 15 residues.

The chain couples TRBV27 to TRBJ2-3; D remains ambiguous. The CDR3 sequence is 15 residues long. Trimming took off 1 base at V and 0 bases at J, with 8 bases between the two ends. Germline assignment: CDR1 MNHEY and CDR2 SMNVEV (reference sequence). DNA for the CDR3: TGTGCCAGCAGTTTATTTTCCGGGAGCACAGATACGCAGTATTTT. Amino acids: CASSLFSGSTDTQYF.

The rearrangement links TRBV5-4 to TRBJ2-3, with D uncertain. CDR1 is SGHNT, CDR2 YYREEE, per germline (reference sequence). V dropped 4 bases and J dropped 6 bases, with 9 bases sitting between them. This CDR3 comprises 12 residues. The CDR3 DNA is TGTGCCAGCAGCCCGGGTGGTGATACGCAGTATTTT. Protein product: CASSPGGDTQYF.

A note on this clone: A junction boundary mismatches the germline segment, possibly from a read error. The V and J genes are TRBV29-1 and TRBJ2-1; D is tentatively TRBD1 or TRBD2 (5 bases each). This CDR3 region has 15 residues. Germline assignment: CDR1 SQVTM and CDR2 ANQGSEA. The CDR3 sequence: CSVEDGAGSYNEQFF. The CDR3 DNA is TGCAGCGTCGAAGACGGGGCAGGCTCCTACAATGAGCAGTTCTTC.

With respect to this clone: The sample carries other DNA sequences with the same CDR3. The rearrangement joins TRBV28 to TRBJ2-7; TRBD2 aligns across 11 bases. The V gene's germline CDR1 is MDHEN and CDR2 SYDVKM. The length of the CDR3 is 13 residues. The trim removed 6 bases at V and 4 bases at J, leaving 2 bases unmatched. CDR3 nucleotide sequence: TGTGCCAGCAGACTAGCGGGAGCTTACGAGCAGTACTTC. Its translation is CASRLAGAYEQYF.

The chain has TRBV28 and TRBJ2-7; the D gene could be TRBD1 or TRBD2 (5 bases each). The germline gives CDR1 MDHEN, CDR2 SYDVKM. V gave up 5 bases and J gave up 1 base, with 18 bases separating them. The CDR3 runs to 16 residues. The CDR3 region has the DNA TGTGCCAGCAGTCTAGACCCAGGGACGTGGTCCTACGAGCAGTACTTC. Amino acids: CASSLDPGTWSYEQYF.

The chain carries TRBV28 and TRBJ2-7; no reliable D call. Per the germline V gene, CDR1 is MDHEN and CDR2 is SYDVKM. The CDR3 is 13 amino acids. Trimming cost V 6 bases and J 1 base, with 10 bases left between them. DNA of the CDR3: TGTGCCAGCAGACGCAGGAGTTCCTACGAGCAGTACTTC. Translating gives CASRRRSSYEQYF.

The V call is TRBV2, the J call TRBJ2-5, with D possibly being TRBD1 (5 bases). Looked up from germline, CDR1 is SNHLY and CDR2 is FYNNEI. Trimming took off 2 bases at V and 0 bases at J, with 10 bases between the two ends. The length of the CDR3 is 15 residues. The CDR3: CASSEWSRDQETQYF. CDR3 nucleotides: TGTGCCAGCAGTGAATGGTCCAGGGACCAAGAGACCCAGTACTTC.

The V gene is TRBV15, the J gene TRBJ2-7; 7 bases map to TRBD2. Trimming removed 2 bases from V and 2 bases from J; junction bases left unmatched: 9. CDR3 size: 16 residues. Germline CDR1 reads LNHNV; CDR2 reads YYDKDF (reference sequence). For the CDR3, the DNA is TGTGCCACCAGCAGACCGTTCGGCGGGGGTCCCTACGAGCAGTACTTC. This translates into CATSRPFGGGPYEQYF.

The CDR3 nucleotides read TGTGCCAGCAGCCAACCCCTTAACCATGAGCAGTTCTTC. It specifies CASSQPLNHEQFF. The chain couples TRBV4-2 to TRBJ2-1, with D uncertain. Germline V CDR1 and CDR2: LGHNA, YNFKEQ. V lost 2 bases, J lost 8 bases, and 10 bases lay in between. The CDR3 covers 13 residues.

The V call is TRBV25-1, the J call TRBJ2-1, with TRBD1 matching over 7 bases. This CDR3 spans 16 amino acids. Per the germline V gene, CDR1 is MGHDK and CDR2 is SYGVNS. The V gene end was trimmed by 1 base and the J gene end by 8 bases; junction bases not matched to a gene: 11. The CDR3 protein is CASSEWSGQDSDEQFF. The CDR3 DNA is TGTGCCAGCAGTGAATGGTCTGGACAGGACAGCGATGAGCAGTTCTTC.